This T cell receptor (beta chain) was observed in a study of blood T cell repertoires in COVID-19. Study in general: PBMCs, B-cell-depleted T cells, or T cells provided the cDNA or gDNA that made up the material.

In germline, CDR1 is SGHDT, CDR2 YYEEEE. This CDR3 is 15 amino acids long. The ends were cut back, 1 base at V and 3 bases at J, with 13 bases in the middle. This clone is a singleton in its sample. Original methodology: Reference gene primer amplification gave estimated nucleated cell counts. Assay used: immunoSEQ multiplex PCR; TCRdb lists only in-frame clones, some missing. V and J calls and clone size come straight from that table; D and trimming were deduced from the DNA. The sample has 400,000 to 550,000 clones, 80% to 90% seen once. The clonotype originates from a woman younger than 45 with acute or convalescent COVID-19. V and J are TRBV5-6 and TRBJ1-1; the D is unclear. Sequencing input: peripheral blood. The CDR3 DNA reads as TGTGCCAGCAGCTTGTTTTGGGCCGGGGACACTGAAGCTTTCTTT. Its protein is CASSLFWAGDTEAFF.